Reported below is one T cell receptor (beta chain). What it recognizes is unknown. CDR3 length: 13 residues. Germline V gene sequence: CDR1 SGHVS, CDR2 FNYEAQ. Losses at the gene ends were 4 bases for V and 5 bases for J; bases not matched to a gene: 2. This specimen belongs to a study of T-cell reconstitution after alpha-beta-depleted transplantation in children. Study observations and caveats: Fresh T-cell production supplied most of the T-cell counts and diversity seen one year after transplant. Surviving recipient T cells and intrathymic progenitors accounted for some patients' high TCRbeta diversity at day 60. Where alpha-beta T cells came from about two months after transplant was reportedly several hundred expanded graft clones.

A TCRbeta library incorporating unique molecular identifiers was prepared. Using its own MiXCR run on the PCR reads, TCRdb lists one record per CDR3 protein. The sample has 70,000 or so distinct CDR3 sequences; approximately 11% are singletons. Sequences were derived from PBMCs, sampled before TCRalphabeta/CD19-depleted stem cell transplant. The chain links TRBV7-6 to TRBJ2-5; TRBD2 agrees at 9 bases. This receptor was taken from a boy younger than 18 with acute myeloid leukemia, due to receive a stem cell transplant. The CDR3 sequence is CASSSGLAETQYF. In nucleotides, the CDR3 is TGTGCCAGCAGCTCCGGACTAGCGGAGACCCAGTACTTC.